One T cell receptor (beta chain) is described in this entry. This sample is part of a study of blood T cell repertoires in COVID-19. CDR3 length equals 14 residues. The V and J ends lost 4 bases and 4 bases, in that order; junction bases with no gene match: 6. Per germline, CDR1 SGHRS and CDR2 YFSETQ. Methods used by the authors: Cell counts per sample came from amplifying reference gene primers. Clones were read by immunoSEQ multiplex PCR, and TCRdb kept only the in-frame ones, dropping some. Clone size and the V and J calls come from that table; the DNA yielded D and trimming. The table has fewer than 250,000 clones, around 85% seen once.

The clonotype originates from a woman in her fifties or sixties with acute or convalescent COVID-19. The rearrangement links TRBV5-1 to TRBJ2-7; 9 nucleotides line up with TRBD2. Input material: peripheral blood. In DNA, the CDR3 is TGCGCCAGCAGCACGACTAGCGGAACTTACGAGCAGTACTTC. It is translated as CASSTTSGTYEQYF.